These 31 T cell receptor beta chains share one sample of origin, sequenced in a study of T cell responses to AZD1222 COVID-19 vaccine. Repertoires were generated with immunoSEQ multiplex PCR, while TCRdb's copy carries only in-frame clones and drops some. The sample has about 120,000 clones; about 85% are singletons. The sequencing here drew on peripheral blood, taken 28 days after the second AZD1222 dose. The receptors were gathered from an adult who received the AZD1222 COVID-19 vaccine.

This chain joins TRBV7-2 and TRBJ1-5, with no clear D. V lost 1 base to trimming and J lost 9 bases, with 7 bases between them. Germline CDR1 and CDR2: SGHTA and FQGNSA. This CDR3 comprises 12 residues. DNA of the CDR3: TGTGCCAGCAGCTTAGTGGGCCGGCCCCAGCATTTT. Amino acid sequence: CASSLVGRPQHF.

This chain connects TRBV6-2 or TRBV6-3 to TRBJ1-1, with a tentative D call TRBD1 (5 bases). V was shortened by 0 bases and J by 3 bases, with 11 bases between the two germline ends. CDR1 and CDR2 (germline): MNHEY, SVGEGT. The CDR3 extends over 15 amino acids. CDR3 region: CASSYSRLGDTEAFF. In nucleotides, the CDR3 is TGTGCCAGCAGTTACTCGAGGTTGGGGGACACTGAAGCTTTCTTT.

There are a few counts of this clone. The gene calls are TRBV15 and TRBJ1-5, with no clear D. Trimming removed 3 bases from V and 7 bases from J, with 25 bases in between. Germline lookup yields CDR1 LNHNV and CDR2 YYDKDF (reference sequence). There are 18 residues in the CDR3. CDR3 in amino acids: CATSRNPRGRVDRQPQHF. The CDR3 nucleotides are TGTGCCACCAGCAGGAACCCTCGGGGTCGAGTGGATCGCCAGCCCCAGCATTTT.

This chain joins TRBV19 and TRBJ1-5, with 8 bases fitting TRBD1. The CDR3 has 15 residues. Looked up from germline, CDR1 is LNHDA and CDR2 is SQIVND (reference sequence). J was trimmed by 1 base and V by 4 bases; bases with no gene match: 3. The CDR3 DNA is TGTGCCAGTAGTAAACAGGGGGACAGCAATCAGCCCCAGCATTTT. Its protein is CASSKQGDSNQPQHF.

This chain joins TRBV15 and TRBJ2-2; D possibly matches TRBD1 or TRBD2 (7 bases each). The ends were cut back, 0 bases at V and 5 bases at J, with 16 bases in the middle. Germline CDR1 reads LNHNV; CDR2 reads YYDKDF (reference sequence). The CDR3 has 17 residues. CDR3 protein: CATSRDLAGGGTGELFF. CDR3 nucleotides: TGTGCCACCAGCAGAGATCTGGCAGGGGGAGGGACCGGGGAGCTGTTTTTT.

The chain carries TRBV3-1 (or the pseudogene TRBV3-2) and TRBJ2-2; tentatively, D is TRBD2 (6 bases). CDR3 length: 16 amino acids. Germline V lookup: CDR1 LGHDT, CDR2 YNNKEL (reference sequence). The V gene lost 0 bases and the J gene lost 3 bases, with 11 bases spanning the gap. As DNA, the CDR3 is TGTGCCAGCAGCCAAGAACCGGGGGACGACACCGGGGAGCTGTTTTTT. This encodes CASSQEPGDDTGELFF.

The chain couples TRBV28 to TRBJ1-6; a weak D match, TRBD1 (5 bases). There are 12 residues in the CDR3. Germline V gene lookup returns CDR1 MDHEN and CDR2 SYDVKM. The V end was cut by 8 bases, the J end by 7 bases, with 9 bases between. This CDR3 is CASRQSNSPLHF. Here the CDR3 DNA reads TGTGCCAGCCGACAGAGCAATTCACCCCTCCACTTT.

This chain uses TRBV30 with TRBJ1-4, with D possibly TRBD1 on 5 matching bases. The V end lost 1 base, the J end lost 6 bases, and 12 bases lay between the germline ends. The V gene's germline CDR1 is GTSNPN and CDR2 SVGIG (reference sequence). This CDR3 has 14 amino acids. In DNA, the CDR3 is TGTGCCTGGAGTGCGGGCCTGGGGGATGAAAAACTGTTTTTT. It is translated as CAWSAGLGDEKLFF.

The chain links TRBV29-1 to TRBJ2-2; 12 nucleotides line up with TRBD2. Germline CDR1 is SQVTM and CDR2 is ANQGSEA. J lost 6 bases, V lost 7 bases, and 3 bases had no gene match. This CDR3 spans 13 amino acids. CDR3 in amino acids: CSAGTSGSGELFF. The CDR3 DNA follows: TGCAGCGCTGGGACTAGCGGGTCCGGGGAGCTGTTTTTT.

This clone was seen more than once but under ten times. This CDR3 is also generated by other DNA sequences in the sample. The gene calls are TRBV2 and TRBJ1-5, with D hard to call. The CDR3 extends over 12 amino acids. Deletions cut 3 bases from V and 0 bases from J, with 0 bases between. Germline CDR1 SNHLY, CDR2 FYNNEI. The CDR3 nucleotides read TGTGCCAGCAGTGATAGCAATCAGCCCCAGCATTTT. As protein: CASSDSNQPQHF.

The chain employs TRBV14 and TRBJ2-7; 8 positions agree with TRBD1. With 4 bases clipped from V and 9 bases from J, the junction kept 5 bases outside the gene matches. Germline V gene sequence: CDR1 SGHDN, CDR2 FVKESK. The CDR3 contains 12 residues. The CDR3 DNA reads as TGTGCCAGCAGCCGGGACAGGAGCTGGCAGTACTTC. It codes for CASSRDRSWQYF.

CDR3 sequence (DNA): TGCGCCAGCAGCCAGGACTTTCGACAGATGAACACTGAAGCTTTCTTT. Protein product: CASSQDFRQMNTEAFF. This chain connects TRBV4-3 to TRBJ1-1, with D possibly matching TRBD1 (5 bases). Trimming removed 3 bases from V and 0 bases from J, with 14 bases in between. The CDR3 contains 16 residues. CDR1 and CDR2 from the germline V gene are LGHNA and YSLEER.

This clone was seen just once. V is TRBV29-1 and J is TRBJ1-1; D possibly corresponds to TRBD1 (5 bases). Germline V gene lookup returns CDR1 SQVTM and CDR2 ANQGSEA. Trimming stripped 6 bases from V and 1 base from J, with 12 bases between. The length of the CDR3 is 13 residues. The CDR3 protein is CSVSTAGNTEAFF. As DNA, the CDR3 is TGCAGCGTGTCGACAGCGGGGAACACTGAAGCTTTCTTT.

This chain connects TRBV5-1 to TRBJ2-3; perhaps TRBD2 as D (5 bases). The CDR3 sequence is 13 residues long. The V end was cut by 3 bases, the J end by 5 bases, with 10 bases between. The germline gives CDR1 SGHRS, CDR2 YFSETQ. CDR3 nucleotide sequence: TGCGCCAGCAGCTCGGAACTAGGAGATACGCAGTATTTT. Translation: CASSSELGDTQYF.

The chain couples TRBV19 to TRBJ1-5; 8 nucleotides agree with TRBD1. Germline CDR1 LNHDA, CDR2 SQIVND (reference sequence). V lost 7 bases, J lost 5 bases, and 19 bases stayed unmatched. The CDR3 covers 18 residues. The CDR3 region has the DNA TGTGCCAGTACTCTAAAGAACCCCGGGACAGGATCGCATCAGCCCCAGCATTTT. Residues: CASTLKNPGTGSHQPQHF.

CDR3 DNA: TGTGCCAGCAGCCATAATCCGGGACAGCGTGCGTCTGGAAACACCATATATTTT. This translates into CASSHNPGQRASGNTIYF. The chain uses TRBV3-1 (or the pseudogene TRBV3-2) and TRBJ1-3; the match to TRBD1 covers 7 bases. Trimming took 3 bases from V and 1 from J; bases not matched to a gene: 12. The CDR3 length is 18 residues. Germline V gives CDR1 LGHDT, CDR2 YNNKEL (reference sequence).

J is TRBJ1-4 and V is TRBV2; no firm D call. Germline CDR1 SNHLY, CDR2 FYNNEI. The CDR3 totals 14 residues. The V end was cut by 6 bases, the J end by 3 bases, with 11 bases between. In DNA, the CDR3 is TGTGCCAGCAGCGTCCCCTCAGCTAATGAAAAACTGTTTTTT. The encoded protein is CASSVPSANEKLFF.

The CDR3 sequence is CASSLVAGGTQYF. In DNA form, the CDR3 reads TGTGCCAGCAGTTTAGTGGCGGGGGGGACGCAGTACTTC. This sequence joins TRBV12-3 or TRBV12-4 and TRBJ2-7; 9 bases align to TRBD2. Trimming removed 1 base from V and 9 bases from J; junction bases left unmatched: 4. This CDR3 region has 13 residues.

This sequence joins TRBV7-2 and TRBJ2-2; perhaps TRBD2 as D (5 bases). The CDR3 is 15 residues long. The V gene lost 5 bases and the J gene lost 1 base, with 11 bases spanning the gap. Looked up from germline, CDR1 is SGHTA and CDR2 is FQGNSA. The CDR3 loop is CASSQRTGNTGELFF. CDR3 coding DNA: TGTGCCAGCAGCCAGCGGACGGGGAACACCGGGGAGCTGTTTTTT. The whole variable domain, remainder taken from reference TRBV7-2 and TRBJ2-2, is GAGVSQSPSNKVTEKGKDVELRCDPISGHTALYWYRQSLGQGLEFLIYFQGNSAPDKSGLPSDRFSAERTGGSVSTLTIQRTQQEDSAVYLCASSQRTGNTGELFFGEGSRLTVL.

The chain couples TRBV4-2 to TRBJ2-1, with 9 bases lining up with TRBD2. V gave up 1 base and J gave up 7 bases; unmatched junction bases: 8. This CDR3 contains 16 residues. CDR1 is LGHNA and CDR2 is YNFKEQ in the germline V gene. The CDR3 region is CASSQVLSGGMNEQFF. The CDR3 DNA is TGTGCCAGCAGCCAAGTATTGAGCGGGGGGATGAATGAGCAGTTCTTC.

This clone was observed a handful of times. The chain combines TRBV9 with TRBJ2-1; TRBD1 aligns across 9 bases. V was clipped by 0 bases and J by 7 bases; unmatched bases: 11. CDR1 SGDLS and CDR2 YYNGEE come from the germline V gene. The CDR3 runs 17 residues. The DNA for the CDR3 is TGTGCCAGCAGCGTAGAGGGGAACAGGGGGCGTAAAAATGAGCAGTTCTTC. It encodes CASSVEGNRGRKNEQFF.

The chain uses TRBV19 and TRBJ1-5; 7 bases map to TRBD1. The V and J ends lost 3 bases and 7 bases, in that order; junction bases with no gene match: 9. The CDR3 has 15 amino acids. Germline assignment: CDR1 LNHDA and CDR2 SQIVND (reference sequence). The CDR3 protein is CASSMDRTGRQPQHF. The CDR3 DNA reads as TGTGCCAGTAGTATGGACAGGACAGGACGGCAGCCCCAGCATTTT.

The V call is TRBV5-1, the J call TRBJ2-2, with D possibly matching TRBD1 (6 bases). The V and J ends lost 2 bases and 7 bases respectively, with 15 bases between them. CDR1 is SGHRS and CDR2 is YFSETQ in the germline V gene. The length of the CDR3 is 15 residues. The CDR3 protein is CASSFRRGSNGELFF. Written as DNA, the CDR3 is TGCGCCAGCAGCTTCCGCAGGGGAAGTAACGGGGAGCTGTTTTTT.

This chain connects TRBV7-9 to TRBJ1-1; 8 nucleotides align to TRBD1. Germline CDR1 and CDR2: SEHNR and FQNEAQ (reference sequence). V trimming: 1 base; J trimming: 11 bases; junction bases outside the gene matches: 6. This CDR3 spans 13 amino acids. CDR3 DNA: TGTGCCAGCAGCTTAGATGGACAGGGTGGGGCTTTCTTT. It is translated as CASSLDGQGGAFF.

The V gene is TRBV27, the J gene TRBJ1-2; 8 bases fit TRBD1. CDR1 and CDR2 (germline): MNHEY, SMNVEV (reference sequence). With 5 bases clipped from V and 5 bases from J, the junction kept 1 base outside the gene matches. The CDR3 contains 12 residues. The CDR3 DNA sequence: TGTGCCAGCAGTACAGGGGGATATGGCTACACCTTC. As protein: CASSTGGYGYTF.

Comments on this clone: Other DNA sequences in the same sample also yield this CDR3. The gene calls are TRBV5-1 and TRBJ2-5, with D uncertain. V was clipped by 2 bases and J by 2 bases, with 1 base between them. Germline CDR1 is SGHRS and CDR2 is YFSETQ. The CDR3 has 11 residues. CDR3 DNA sequence: TGCGCCAGCAGCTTACAAGAGACCCAGTACTTC. Amino acid sequence: CASSLQETQYF.

The chain carries TRBV6-5 and TRBJ1-4; possibly TRBD1 for D (5 bases). CDR3 length: 15 amino acids. V was pared by 7 bases and J by 0 bases, with 12 bases between. Germline values: CDR1 MNHEY, CDR2 SVGAGI. CDR3 sequence: CASKPTGATNEKLFF. As DNA, the CDR3 is TGTGCCAGCAAACCTACAGGTGCAACTAATGAAAAACTGTTTTTT.

The V gene is TRBV5-6, the J gene TRBJ2-2; D is undetermined. This CDR3 comprises 18 residues. The germline gives CDR1 SGHDT, CDR2 YYEEEE. The germline V and J ends were trimmed by 0 bases and 0 bases, with 15 bases remaining between them. CDR3 region: CASSLVWEYGANTGELFF. CDR3 nucleotides: TGTGCCAGCAGCTTGGTATGGGAATATGGTGCGAACACCGGGGAGCTGTTTTTT. Supplemented by reference TRBV5-6 and TRBJ2-2, the full variable domain reads DAGVTQSPTHLIKTRGQQVTLRCSPKSGHDTVSWYQQALGQGPQFIFQYYEEEERQRGNFPDRFSGHQFPNYSSELNVNALLLGDSALYLCASSLVWEYGANTGELFFGEGSRLTVL.

V is TRBV7-9 and J is TRBJ2-3, with 11 bases matching TRBD2. V lost 8 bases and J lost 1; bases outside the gene matches: 2. CDR1 SEHNR and CDR2 FQNEAQ come from the germline V gene (reference sequence). CDR3 size: 14 residues. CDR3 protein: CASQTSGGTDTQYF. The CDR3, as DNA: TGTGCCAGCCAGACTAGCGGGGGCACAGATACGCAGTATTTT.

This chain links TRBV7-9 with TRBJ1-6; D possibly corresponds to TRBD1 (5 bases). The CDR3 runs to 14 residues. Trimming left V 6 bases short and J 7 bases short, with 13 bases between. From germline, CDR1 is SEHNR and CDR2 FQNEAQ (reference sequence). The CDR3 reads CASRSTGGNSPLHF. As DNA, the CDR3 is TGTGCCAGCAGATCTACCGGGGGAAATTCACCCCTCCACTTT.

The rearrangement links TRBV5-1 to TRBJ1-2, with unresolved D. Germline V gene data show CDR1 as SGHRS and CDR2 as YFSETQ. V dropped 3 bases and J dropped 0 bases, with 9 bases sitting between them. The CDR3 sequence is 14 residues long. CDR3 DNA sequence: TGCGCCAGCAGCTCGATCACCTCTAACTATGGCTACACCTTC. The encoded protein is CASSSITSNYGYTF.